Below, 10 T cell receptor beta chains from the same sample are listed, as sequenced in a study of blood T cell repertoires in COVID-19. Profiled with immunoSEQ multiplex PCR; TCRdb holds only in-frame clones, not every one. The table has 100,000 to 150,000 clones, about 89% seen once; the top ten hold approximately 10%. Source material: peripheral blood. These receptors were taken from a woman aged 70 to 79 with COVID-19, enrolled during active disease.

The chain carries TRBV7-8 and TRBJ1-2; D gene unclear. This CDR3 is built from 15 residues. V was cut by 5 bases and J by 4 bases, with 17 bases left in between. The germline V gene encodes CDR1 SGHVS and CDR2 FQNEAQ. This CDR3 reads CASSRWGGAGYGYTF. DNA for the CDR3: TGTGCCAGCAGCCGTTGGGGAGGAGCGGGCTATGGCTACACCTTC.

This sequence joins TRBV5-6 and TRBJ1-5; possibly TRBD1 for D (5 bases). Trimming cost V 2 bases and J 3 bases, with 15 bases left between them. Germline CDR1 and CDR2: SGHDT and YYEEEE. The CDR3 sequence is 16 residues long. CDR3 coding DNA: TGTGCCAGCAGCTTAGGGGTTTTGGGCGCCAATCAGCCCCAGCATTTT. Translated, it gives CASSLGVLGANQPQHF.

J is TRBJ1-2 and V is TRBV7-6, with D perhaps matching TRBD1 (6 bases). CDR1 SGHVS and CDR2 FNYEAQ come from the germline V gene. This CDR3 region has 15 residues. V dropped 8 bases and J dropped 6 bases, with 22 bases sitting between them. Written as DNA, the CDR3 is TGTGCCAGCTCTTTGACGGGGGGGGCGACTCATGGCTACACCTTC. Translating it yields CASSLTGGATHGYTF.

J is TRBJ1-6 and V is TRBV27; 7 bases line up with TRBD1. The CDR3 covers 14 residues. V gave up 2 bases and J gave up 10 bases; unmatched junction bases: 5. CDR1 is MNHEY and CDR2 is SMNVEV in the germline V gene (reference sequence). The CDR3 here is CASSLTGVGSPLHF. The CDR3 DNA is TGTGCCAGCAGTTTAACAGGGGTAGGATCACCCCTCCACTTT.

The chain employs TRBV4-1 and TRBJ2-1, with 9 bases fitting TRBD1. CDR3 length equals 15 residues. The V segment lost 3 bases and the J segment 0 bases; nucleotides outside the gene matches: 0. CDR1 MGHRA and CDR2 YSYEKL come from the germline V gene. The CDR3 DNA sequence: TGCGCCAGCAGCCAGACAGGGGGCTCCTACAATGAGCAGTTCTTC. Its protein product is CASSQTGGSYNEQFF.

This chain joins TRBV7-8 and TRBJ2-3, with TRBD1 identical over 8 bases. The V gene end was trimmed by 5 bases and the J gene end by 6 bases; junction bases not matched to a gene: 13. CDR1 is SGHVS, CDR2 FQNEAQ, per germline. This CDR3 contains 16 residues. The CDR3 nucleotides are TGTGCCAGCAGCCCCGGACAGGGCGGTGAGTCTGATACGCAGTATTTT. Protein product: CASSPGQGGESDTQYF.

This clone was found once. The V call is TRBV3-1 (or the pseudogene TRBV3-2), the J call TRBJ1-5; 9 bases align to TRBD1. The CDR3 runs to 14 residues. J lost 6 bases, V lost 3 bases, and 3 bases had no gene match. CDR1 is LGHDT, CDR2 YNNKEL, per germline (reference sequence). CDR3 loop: CASSHGTGSQPQHF. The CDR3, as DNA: TGTGCCAGCAGCCACGGGACAGGGAGTCAGCCCCAGCATTTT.

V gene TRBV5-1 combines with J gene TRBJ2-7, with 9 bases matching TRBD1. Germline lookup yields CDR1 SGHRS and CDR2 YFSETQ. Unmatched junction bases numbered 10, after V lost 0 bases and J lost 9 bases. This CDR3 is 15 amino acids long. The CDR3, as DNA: TGCGCCAGCAGCTTGGGGACAGGGGCCGCCCTGGGGCAGTACTTC. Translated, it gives CASSLGTGAALGQYF.

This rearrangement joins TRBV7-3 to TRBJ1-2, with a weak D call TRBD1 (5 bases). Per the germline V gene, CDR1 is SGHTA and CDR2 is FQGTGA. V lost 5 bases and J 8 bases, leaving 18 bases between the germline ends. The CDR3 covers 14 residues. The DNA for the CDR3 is TGTGCCAGCAGCGCCGAAGCCAGGGTCTCGGGCTACACCTTC. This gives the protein CASSAEARVSGYTF.

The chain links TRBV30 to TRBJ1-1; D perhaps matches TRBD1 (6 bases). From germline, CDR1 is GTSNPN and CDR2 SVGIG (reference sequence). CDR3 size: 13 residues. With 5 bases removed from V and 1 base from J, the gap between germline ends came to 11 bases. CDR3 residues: CAWAGDQNTEAFF. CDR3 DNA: TGTGCCTGGGCAGGGGATCAGAACACTGAAGCTTTCTTT.